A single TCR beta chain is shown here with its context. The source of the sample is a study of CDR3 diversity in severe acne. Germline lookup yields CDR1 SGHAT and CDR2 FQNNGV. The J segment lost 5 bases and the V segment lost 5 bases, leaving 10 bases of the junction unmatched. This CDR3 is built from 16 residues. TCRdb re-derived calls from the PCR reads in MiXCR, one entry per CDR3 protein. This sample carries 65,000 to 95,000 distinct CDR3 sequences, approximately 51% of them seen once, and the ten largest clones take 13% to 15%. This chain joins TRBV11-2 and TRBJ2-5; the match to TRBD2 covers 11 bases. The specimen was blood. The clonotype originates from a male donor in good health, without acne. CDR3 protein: CASSPGTSGGRETQYF. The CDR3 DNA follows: TGTGCCAGCAGCCCCGGGACTAGCGGAGGGCGGGAGACCCAGTACTTC.